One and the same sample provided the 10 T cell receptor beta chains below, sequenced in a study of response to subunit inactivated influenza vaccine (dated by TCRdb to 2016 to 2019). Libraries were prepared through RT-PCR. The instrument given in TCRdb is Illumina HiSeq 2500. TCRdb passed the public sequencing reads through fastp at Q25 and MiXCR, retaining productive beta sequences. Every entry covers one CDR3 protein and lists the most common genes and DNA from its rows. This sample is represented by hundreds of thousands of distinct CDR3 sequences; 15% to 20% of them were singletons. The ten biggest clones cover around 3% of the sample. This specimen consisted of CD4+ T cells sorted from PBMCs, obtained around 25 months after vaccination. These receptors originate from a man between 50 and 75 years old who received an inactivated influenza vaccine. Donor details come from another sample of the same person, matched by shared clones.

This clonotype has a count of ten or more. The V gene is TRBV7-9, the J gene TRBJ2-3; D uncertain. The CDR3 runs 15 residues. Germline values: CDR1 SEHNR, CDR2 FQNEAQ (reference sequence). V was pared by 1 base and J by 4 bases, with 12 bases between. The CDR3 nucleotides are TGTGCCAGCAGCTTAGGGTCCTTTGGGTCAGATACGCAGTATTTT. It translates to CASSLGSFGSDTQYF.

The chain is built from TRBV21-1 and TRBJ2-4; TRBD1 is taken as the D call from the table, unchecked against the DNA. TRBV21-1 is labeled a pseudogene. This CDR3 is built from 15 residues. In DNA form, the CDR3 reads TGTGCCAGCAGCAAAGTCACCGGGGCCAAAAACATTCAGTACTTC. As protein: CASSKVTGAKNIQYF.

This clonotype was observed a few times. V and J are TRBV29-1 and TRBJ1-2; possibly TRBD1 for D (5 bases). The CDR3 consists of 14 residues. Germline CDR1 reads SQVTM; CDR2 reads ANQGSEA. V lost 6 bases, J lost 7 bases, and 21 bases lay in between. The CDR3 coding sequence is TGCAGCGTCGGTTCCAGGGACCCTAGAGGTGGCTACACCTTC. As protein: CSVGSRDPRGGYTF. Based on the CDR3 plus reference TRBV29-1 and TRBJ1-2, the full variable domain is SAVISQKPSRDICQRGTSLTIQCQVDSQVTMMFWYRQQPGQSLTLIATANQGSEATYESGFVIDKFPISRPNLTFSTLTVSNMSPEDSSIYLCSVGSRDPRGGYTFGSGTRLTVV.

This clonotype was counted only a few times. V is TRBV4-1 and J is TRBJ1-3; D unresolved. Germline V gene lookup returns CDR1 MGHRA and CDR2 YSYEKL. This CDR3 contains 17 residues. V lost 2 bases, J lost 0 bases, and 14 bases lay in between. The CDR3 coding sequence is TGCGCCAGCAGCCAAAGTCAGGCAGCACACTCTGGAAACACCATATATTTT. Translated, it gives CASSQSQAAHSGNTIYF.

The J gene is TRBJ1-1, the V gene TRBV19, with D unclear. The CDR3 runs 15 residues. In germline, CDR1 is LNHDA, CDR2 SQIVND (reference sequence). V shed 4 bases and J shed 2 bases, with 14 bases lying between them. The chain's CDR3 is CASSTYYPENTEAFF. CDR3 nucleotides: TGTGCCAGTAGTACCTATTACCCGGAAAACACTGAAGCTTTCTTT.

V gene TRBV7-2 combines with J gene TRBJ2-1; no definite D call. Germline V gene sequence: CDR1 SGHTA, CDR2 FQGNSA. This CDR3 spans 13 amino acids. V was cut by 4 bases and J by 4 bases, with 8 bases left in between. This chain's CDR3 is CASSSNNYNEQFF. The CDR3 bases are TGTGCCAGCAGCTCAAACAATTACAATGAGCAGTTCTTC. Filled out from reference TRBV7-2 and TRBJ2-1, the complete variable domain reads GAGVSQSPSNKVTEKGKDVELRCDPISGHTALYWYRQSLGQGLEFLIYFQGNSAPDKSGLPSDRFSAERTGGSVSTLTIQRTQQEDSAVYLCASSSNNYNEQFFGPGTRLTVL.

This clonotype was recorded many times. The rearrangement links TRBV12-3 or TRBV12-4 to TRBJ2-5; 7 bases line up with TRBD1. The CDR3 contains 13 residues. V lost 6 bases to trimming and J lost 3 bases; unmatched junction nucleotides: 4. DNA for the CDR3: TGTGCCAGCAGCCCGGGACAGAAAGAGACCCAGTACTTC. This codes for CASSPGQKETQYF.

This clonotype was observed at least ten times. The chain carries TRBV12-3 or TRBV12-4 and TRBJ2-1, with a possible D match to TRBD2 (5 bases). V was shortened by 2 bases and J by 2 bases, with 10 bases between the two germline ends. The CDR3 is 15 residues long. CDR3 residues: CASSLSGSAYNEQFF. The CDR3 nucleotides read TGTGCCAGCAGTTTAAGTGGGAGCGCCTACAATGAGCAGTTCTTC.

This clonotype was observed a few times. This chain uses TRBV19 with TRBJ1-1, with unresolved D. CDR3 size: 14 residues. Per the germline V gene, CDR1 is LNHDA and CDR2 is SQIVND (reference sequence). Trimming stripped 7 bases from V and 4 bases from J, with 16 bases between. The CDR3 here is CASIKDGVGTEAFF. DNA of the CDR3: TGTGCCAGTATTAAGGACGGTGTGGGCACTGAAGCTTTCTTT. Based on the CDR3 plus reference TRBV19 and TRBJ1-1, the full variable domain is DGGITQSPKYLFRKEGQNVTLSCEQNLNHDAMYWYRQDPGQGLRLIYYSQIVNDFQKGDIAEGYSVSREKKESFPLTVTSAQKNPTAFYLCASIKDGVGTEAFFGQGTRLTVV.

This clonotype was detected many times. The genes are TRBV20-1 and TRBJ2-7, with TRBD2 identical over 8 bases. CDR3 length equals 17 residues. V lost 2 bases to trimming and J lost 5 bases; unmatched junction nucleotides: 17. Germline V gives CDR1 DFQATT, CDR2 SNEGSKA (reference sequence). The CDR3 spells CSARQYRIAGRIDEQYF. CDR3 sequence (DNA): TGCAGTGCTAGACAATACCGGATAGCGGGAAGGATAGACGAGCAGTACTTC.